This TCR beta chain comes out of a study of blood T cell repertoires in COVID-19. Study-wide context: PBMCs, B-cell-depleted T cells, or T cells were the source of the cDNA or gDNA that made up the material.

This CDR3 has 13 residues. V lost 2 bases to trimming and J lost 2 bases, with 7 bases between them. Germline V gene sequence: CDR1 KGHSH, CDR2 LQKENI. All enrollees were roughly 18 to 89 years old and from under 25 US areas. The study counted Cohort 3 donors as recovered given two negative PCRs, clearance, or symptom resolution. Original data processing: For nucleated cells, counts were estimated from reference gene primer amplification. Generated by immunoSEQ multiplex PCR, the TCRdb table keeps only in-frame clones and is missing some. From that table come the V and J calls and clone size; the DNA was used to work out D and trimming. Of 250,000 to 350,000 clones in the sample, approximately 92% were seen once.

The chain employs TRBV18 and TRBJ2-7; no clear D. This TCR was sampled from a woman aged 25 to 39 who had recovered from COVID-19. Sequencing was done on a sample of PBMCs or T cells enriched from blood (not recorded which). The DNA of the CDR3 is TGTGCCAGCTCACCAGGCTTTGCCTACGAGCAGTACTTC. Translation gives CASSPGFAYEQYF.